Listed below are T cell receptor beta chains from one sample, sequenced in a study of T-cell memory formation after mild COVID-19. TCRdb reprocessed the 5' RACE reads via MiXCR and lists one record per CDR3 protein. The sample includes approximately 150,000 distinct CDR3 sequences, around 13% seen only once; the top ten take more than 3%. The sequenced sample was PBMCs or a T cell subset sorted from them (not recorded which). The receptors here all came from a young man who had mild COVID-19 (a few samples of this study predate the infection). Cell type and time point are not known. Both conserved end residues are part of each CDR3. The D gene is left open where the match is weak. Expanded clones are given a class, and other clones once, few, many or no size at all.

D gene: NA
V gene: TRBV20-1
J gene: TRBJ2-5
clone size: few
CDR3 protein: CSARDAGGTQETQYF
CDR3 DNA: TGCAGTGCTAGAGACGCAGGGGGGACCCAAGAGACCCAGTACTTC

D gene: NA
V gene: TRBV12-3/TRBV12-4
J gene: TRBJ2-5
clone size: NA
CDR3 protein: CASTRSWAIRETQYF
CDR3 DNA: TGTGCCAGCACCCGGAGTTGGGCGATTAGAGAGACCCAGTACTTC

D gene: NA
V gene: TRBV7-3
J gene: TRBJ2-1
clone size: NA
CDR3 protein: CASSLGLVGGGNRQFF
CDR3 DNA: TGTGCCAGCAGCTTAGGTCTGGTGGGTGGCGGGAACCGGCAGTTCTTC

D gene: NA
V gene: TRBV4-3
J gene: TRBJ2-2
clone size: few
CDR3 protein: CASSQDTTNTGELFF
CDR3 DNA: TGCGCCAGCAGCCAAGACACCACGAACACCGGGGAGCTGTTTTTT

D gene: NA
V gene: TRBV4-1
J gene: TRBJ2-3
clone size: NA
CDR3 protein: CASSHPNTDTQYF
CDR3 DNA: TGCGCCAGCAGCCATCCTAACACAGATACGCAGTATTTT

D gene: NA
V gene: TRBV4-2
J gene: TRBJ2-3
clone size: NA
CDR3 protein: CASSPGRLTDTQYF
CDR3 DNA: TGTGCCAGCAGCCCGGGACGACTTACAGATACGCAGTATTTT

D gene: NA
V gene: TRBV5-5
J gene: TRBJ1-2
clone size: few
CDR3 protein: CASILSGDRGYTF
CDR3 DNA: TGTGCCAGCATCCTCTCAGGGGATCGAGGCTACACCTTC

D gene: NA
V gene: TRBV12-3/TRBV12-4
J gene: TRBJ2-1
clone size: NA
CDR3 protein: CASSLQGSDNEQFF
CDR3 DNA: TGTGCCAGCAGTCTACAGGGTTCGGACAATGAGCAGTTCTTC

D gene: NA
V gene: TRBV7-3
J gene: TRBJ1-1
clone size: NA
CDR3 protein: CASSLIQGTEAFF
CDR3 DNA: TGTGCCAGCAGCCTTATCCAGGGGACTGAAGCTTTCTTT

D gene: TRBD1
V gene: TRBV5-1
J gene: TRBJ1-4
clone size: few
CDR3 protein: CASSETGTAEKLFF
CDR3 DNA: TGCGCCAGCAGCGAAACCGGGACAGCGGAAAAACTGTTTTTT

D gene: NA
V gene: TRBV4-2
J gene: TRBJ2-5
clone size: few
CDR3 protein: CASSRTGGPGETQYF
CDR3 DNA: TGTGCCAGCAGCCGGACCGGGGGGCCGGGGGAGACCCAGTACTTC

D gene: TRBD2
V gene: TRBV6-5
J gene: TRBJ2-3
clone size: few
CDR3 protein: CASSYTWTSGGALDTQYF
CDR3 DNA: TGTGCCAGCAGTTATACCTGGACTAGCGGGGGGGCCTTAGATACGCAGTATTTT

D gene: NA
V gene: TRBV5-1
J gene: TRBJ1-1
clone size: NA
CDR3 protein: CASSRSGAFGNTEAFF
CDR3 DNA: TGCGCCAGCAGCCGTTCGGGGGCCTTTGGGAACACTGAAGCTTTCTTT

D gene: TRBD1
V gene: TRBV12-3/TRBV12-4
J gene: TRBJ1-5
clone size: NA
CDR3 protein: CASSDPRDRNTQPQHF
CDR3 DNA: TGTGCCAGCAGTGACCCCAGGGACAGGAACACCCAGCCCCAGCATTTT

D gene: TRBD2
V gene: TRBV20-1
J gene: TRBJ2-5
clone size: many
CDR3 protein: CSALRGGSASETQYF
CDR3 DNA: TGCAGTGCTCTCCGGGGGGGGTCGGCGAGCGAGACCCAGTACTTC

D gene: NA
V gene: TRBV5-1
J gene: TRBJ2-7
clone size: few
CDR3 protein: CASREQGIGYEQYF
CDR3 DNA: TGCGCCAGCAGGGAACAGGGCATAGGGTACGAGCAGTACTTC

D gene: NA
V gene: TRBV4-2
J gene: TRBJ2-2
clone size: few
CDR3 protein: CASREANTGELFF
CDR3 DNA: TGTGCCAGCAGGGAGGCGAACACCGGGGAGCTGTTTTTT

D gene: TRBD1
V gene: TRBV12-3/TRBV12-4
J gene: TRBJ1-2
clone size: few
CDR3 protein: CASSPDRGQRGYTF
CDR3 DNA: TGTGCCAGCAGCCCGGACAGGGGGCAACGTGGCTACACCTTC

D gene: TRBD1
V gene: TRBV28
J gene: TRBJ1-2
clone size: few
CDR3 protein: CASSYHGTGHGYTF
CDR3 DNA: TGTGCCAGCAGTTACCACGGGACAGGGCACGGCTACACCTTC

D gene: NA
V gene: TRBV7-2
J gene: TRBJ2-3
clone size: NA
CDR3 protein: CASSLFTDTQYF
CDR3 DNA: TGTGCCAGCAGCTTATTCACAGATACGCAGTATTTT

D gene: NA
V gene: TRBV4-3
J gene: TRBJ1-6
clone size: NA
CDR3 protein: CASSLVSGHSSYNSPLHF
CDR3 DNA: TGCGCCAGCAGCCTGGTTAGTGGACACAGCTCCTATAATTCACCCCTCCACTTT

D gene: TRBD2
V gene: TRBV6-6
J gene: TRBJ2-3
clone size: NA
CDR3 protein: CASRRGGTDTQYF
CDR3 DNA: TGTGCCTCGCGGCGGGGGGGCACAGATACGCAGTATTTT

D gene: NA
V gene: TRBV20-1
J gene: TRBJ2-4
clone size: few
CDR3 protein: CSARFFRQLNNIQYF
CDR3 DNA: TGCAGTGCTAGGTTCTTTCGTCAGTTAAACAACATTCAGTACTTC

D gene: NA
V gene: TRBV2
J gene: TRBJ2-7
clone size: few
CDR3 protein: CASSLDPYEQYF
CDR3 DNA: TGTGCCAGCAGTCTGGATCCCTACGAGCAGTACTTC

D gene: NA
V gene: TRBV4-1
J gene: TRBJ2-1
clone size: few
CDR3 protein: CASSQGPGNPYNEQFF
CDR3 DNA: TGCGCCAGCAGCCAAGGTCCCGGAAATCCCTACAATGAGCAGTTCTTC

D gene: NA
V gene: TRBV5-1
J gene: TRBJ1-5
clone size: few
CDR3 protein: CASSFFGGSNQPQHF
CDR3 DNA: TGCGCCAGCAGCTTCTTCGGGGGCAGCAATCAGCCCCAGCATTTT

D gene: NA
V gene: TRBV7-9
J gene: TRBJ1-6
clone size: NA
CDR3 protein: CASSLLSDSPLHF
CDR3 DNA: TGTGCCAGCAGCTTACTCTCGGATTCACCCCTCCACTTT

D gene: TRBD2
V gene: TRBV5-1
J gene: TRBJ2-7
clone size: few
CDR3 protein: CASRAGGASLGEQYF
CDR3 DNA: TGCGCCAGCCGAGCGGGGGGGGCCTCCTTGGGCGAGCAGTACTTC

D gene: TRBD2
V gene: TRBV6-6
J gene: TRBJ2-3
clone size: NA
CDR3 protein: CASRRPSGSTDTQYF
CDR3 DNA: TGTGCCAGCAGACGACCTAGCGGCAGCACAGATACGCAGTATTTT

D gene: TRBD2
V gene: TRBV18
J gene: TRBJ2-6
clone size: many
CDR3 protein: CASSPLLRAGTDSGANVLTF
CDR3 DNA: TGTGCCAGCTCACCACTTCTTAGAGCGGGGACCGACTCTGGGGCCAACGTCCTGACTTTC

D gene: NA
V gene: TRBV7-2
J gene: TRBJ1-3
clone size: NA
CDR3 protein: CASSLGQAPGNTIYF
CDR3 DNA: TGTGCCAGCAGCTTAGGGCAGGCTCCTGGAAACACCATATATTTT

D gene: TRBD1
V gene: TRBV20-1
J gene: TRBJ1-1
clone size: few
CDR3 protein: CSAFLDRANTEAFF
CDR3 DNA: TGCAGTGCTTTCCTCGACAGGGCGAACACTGAAGCTTTCTTT

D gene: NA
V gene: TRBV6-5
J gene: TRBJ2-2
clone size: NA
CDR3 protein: CASSYDRDSGELFF
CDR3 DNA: TGTGCCAGCAGTTACGACAGGGACTCCGGGGAGCTGTTTTTT

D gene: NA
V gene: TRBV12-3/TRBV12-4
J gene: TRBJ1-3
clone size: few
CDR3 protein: CASTPTRSGNTIYF
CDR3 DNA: TGTGCCAGCACCCCGACTCGCTCTGGAAACACCATATATTTT

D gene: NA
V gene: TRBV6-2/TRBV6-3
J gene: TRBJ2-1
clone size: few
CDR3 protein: CASSRIVPYEQFF
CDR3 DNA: TGTGCCAGCAGCCGGATCGTACCTTATGAGCAGTTCTTC

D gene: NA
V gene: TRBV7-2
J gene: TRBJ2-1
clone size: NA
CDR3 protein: CASSLEYNYNEQFF
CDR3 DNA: TGTGCCAGCAGCTTAGAATACAACTACAATGAGCAGTTCTTC